Reported below is one T cell receptor (beta chain). The antigen is not known. The sample comes from a study of cytomegalovirus exposure and HLA in healthy donors. Study-level points and caveats: Subsequent analysis revealed that first-cohort TCR clusters tended to co-occur in the approximately 120 validation repertoires. Cytomegalovirus-associated status was assigned to 150 or so TCR beta chains. Whilst most TCR sequences proved rare, a subset of public TCRs occurred across many donors.

Clones were read by immunoSEQ multiplex PCR, and TCRdb kept only the in-frame ones, dropping some. Here the sample spans 75,000 to 100,000 clones, about 96% being singletons. The TCR was taken from a man aged 18 to 29 in good health and CMV-seronegative. Sequencing was performed on PBMCs.

The CDR3 is CASSSSGPPPHEQYF. CDR3 DNA sequence: TGTGCCAGCAGTTCTTCAGGGCCCCCTCCCCACGAGCAGTACTTC. The rearrangement joins TRBV28 to TRBJ2-7; possibly TRBD1 for D (5 bases). Germline V gene lookup returns CDR1 MDHEN and CDR2 SYDVKM. Trimming left V 4 bases short and J 5 bases short, with 18 bases between. The CDR3 is 15 residues long.